Below, 4 T cell receptor beta chains from the same sample are listed, as sequenced in a study of cytomegalovirus exposure and HLA in healthy donors. The data were produced by immunoSEQ multiplex PCR, yet TCRdb's version contains in-frame clones alone and is incomplete. The sample lists some 310,000 clones; 88% were seen once. Sequenced material: PBMCs. These receptors originate from a man aged 30 to 45 in good health and CMV-seronegative.

The chain is built from TRBV9 and TRBJ2-3; 9 bases align to TRBD2. The V and J ends lost 2 bases and 4 bases, in that order; junction bases with no gene match: 2. The CDR3 length is 14 residues. CDR1 is SGDLS, CDR2 YYNGEE, per germline. CDR3 sequence: CASSVLAGADTQYF. For the CDR3, the DNA is TGTGCCAGCAGCGTTTTAGCGGGAGCAGATACGCAGTATTTT.

This clone was seen just once. The chain recombines TRBV6-1 with TRBJ1-5; 9 bases match TRBD1. Germline V CDR1 and CDR2: MNHNS, SASEGT. The CDR3 has 16 residues. V gave up 2 bases and J gave up 4 bases; unmatched junction bases: 6. The CDR3 nucleotides read TGTGCCAGCAGTGAAAGGGGACAGGGTCGAAATCAGCCCCAGCATTTT. Translation: CASSERGQGRNQPQHF.

This clone was observed once. V usage is TRBV2 and J usage is TRBJ2-5; 9 bases fit TRBD1. Per germline, CDR1 SNHLY and CDR2 FYNNEI. V lost 9 bases to trimming and J lost 7 bases; unmatched junction nucleotides: 3. The CDR3 contains 11 residues. CDR3 region: CARDRGGTQYF. In DNA, the CDR3 is TGTGCCAGAGACAGGGGGGGGACCCAGTACTTC.

This chain connects TRBV25-1 to TRBJ1-2; 8 bases map to TRBD1. The germline CDR1 and CDR2 sequences are MGHDK and SYGVNS. The CDR3 runs 16 residues. With V trimmed by 1 base and J by 3 bases, 7 bases remained unmatched. This CDR3 reads CASSESPTGADYGYTF. In nucleotides, the CDR3 is TGTGCCAGCAGTGAATCCCCGACAGGGGCAGACTATGGCTACACCTTC.